This is a list of T cell receptor beta chains from one sample in a study of blood T cell repertoires in COVID-19. The table came from immunoSEQ multiplex PCR; TCRdb's copy has only in-frame clones and leaves some out. The data hold roughly 350,000 clones, with approximately 90% observed a single time. The sequenced material came from peripheral blood. Every receptor here comes from a young woman who had recovered from COVID-19. Both conserved end residues are trimmed from each CDR3. The order of the fields is V gene, J gene, clone size, CDR3 protein. Only some rows state a clone size, as once, few, many or a class for expanded clones.

v_call: TRBV15
j_call: TRBJ1-4
clone_size: .
cdr3_aa: ATSQRRGNEKLF

v_call: TRBV5-1
j_call: TRBJ2-1
clone_size: .
cdr3_aa: ASSLGLADDNEQF

v_call: TRBV5-1
j_call: TRBJ1-1
clone_size: .
cdr3_aa: ASSLVLGRTGLRNTEAF

v_call: TRBV7-2
j_call: TRBJ1-4
clone_size: .
cdr3_aa: ASRASGTTKKLF

v_call: TRBV27
j_call: TRBJ1-4
clone_size: once
cdr3_aa: ASSLPWRRSNEKLF

v_call: TRBV27
j_call: TRBJ1-3
clone_size: .
cdr3_aa: ASSFTGSGNTIY

v_call: TRBV5-1
j_call: TRBJ2-1
clone_size: .
cdr3_aa: ASSLGTSGRNEQF

v_call: TRBV11-2
j_call: TRBJ2-1
clone_size: .
cdr3_aa: ASGRGYNEQF

v_call: TRBV24-1
j_call: TRBJ2-2
clone_size: .
cdr3_aa: ATSDLGGIAGELF

v_call: TRBV9
j_call: TRBJ1-1
clone_size: .
cdr3_aa: ASSAQPRGQGTEAF

v_call: TRBV5-1
j_call: TRBJ2-5
clone_size: .
cdr3_aa: ASSFGTSGVQETQY

v_call: TRBV2
j_call: TRBJ2-5
clone_size: once
cdr3_aa: ASSQGQTYQETQY

v_call: TRBV7-2
j_call: TRBJ1-1
clone_size: once
cdr3_aa: ASSLWTGPNTEAF

v_call: TRBV2
j_call: TRBJ2-1
clone_size: once
cdr3_aa: ASRRLAGGTEQF

v_call: TRBV6-5
j_call: TRBJ1-5
clone_size: .
cdr3_aa: ASRGTNSNQPQH

v_call: TRBV7-9
j_call: TRBJ1-2
clone_size: .
cdr3_aa: ASSSILGRAQENYGYT

v_call: TRBV3-1/TRBV3-2
j_call: TRBJ2-3
clone_size: .
cdr3_aa: ASSSGPGADRGDTQY

v_call: TRBV20-1
j_call: TRBJ1-2
clone_size: .
cdr3_aa: SADRANGYT

v_call: TRBV30
j_call: TRBJ2-1
clone_size: .
cdr3_aa: AWALVSPINEQF

v_call: TRBV30
j_call: TRBJ2-1
clone_size: .
cdr3_aa: AWSVVTTYNEQF

v_call: TRBV6-5
j_call: TRBJ1-1
clone_size: .
cdr3_aa: ASSYSGTGYTEAF

v_call: TRBV11-2
j_call: TRBJ1-6
clone_size: .
cdr3_aa: ASSPNRGAYNSPLH

v_call: TRBV15
j_call: TRBJ2-4
clone_size: .
cdr3_aa: ATSPAGTLLFQY

v_call: TRBV27
j_call: TRBJ1-1
clone_size: .
cdr3_aa: ASSFPGDTEAF

v_call: TRBV7-2
j_call: TRBJ2-5
clone_size: .
cdr3_aa: ASSPRTSGGQETQY

v_call: TRBV6-2/TRBV6-3
j_call: TRBJ1-6
clone_size: .
cdr3_aa: ASSPNGQGSSPLH

v_call: TRBV7-9
j_call: TRBJ2-2
clone_size: .
cdr3_aa: ASSLATRTSREAGELF

v_call: TRBV29-1
j_call: TRBJ2-3
clone_size: .
cdr3_aa: SAGRTGRTDTQY

v_call: TRBV24-1
j_call: TRBJ2-5
clone_size: .
cdr3_aa: ATSDPGTGEETQY

v_call: TRBV27
j_call: TRBJ1-4
clone_size: once
cdr3_aa: ASSPLGALGEKLF

v_call: TRBV6-2/TRBV6-3
j_call: TRBJ1-1
clone_size: .
cdr3_aa: ASSYGTYYEAF

v_call: TRBV12-5
j_call: TRBJ2-5
clone_size: .
cdr3_aa: ASGYGQAQY

v_call: TRBV28
j_call: TRBJ1-2
clone_size: .
cdr3_aa: ASSLTGGYGYT

v_call: TRBV30
j_call: TRBJ2-1
clone_size: few
cdr3_aa: AWGRTSGTSYNEQF

v_call: TRBV18
j_call: TRBJ2-3
clone_size: once
cdr3_aa: ASSPPTSDTSTDTQY

v_call: TRBV18
j_call: TRBJ1-3
clone_size: once
cdr3_aa: ATSGQDGNTIY

v_call: TRBV21-1
j_call: TRBJ2-1
clone_size: .
cdr3_aa: ACSERDRGSSVPYNEQF

v_call: TRBV15
j_call: TRBJ2-4
clone_size: .
cdr3_aa: ATSRDKTSGRAHRGNIQY

v_call: TRBV5-4
j_call: TRBJ1-2
clone_size: .
cdr3_aa: ASTFSGGGYT

v_call: TRBV27
j_call: TRBJ1-6
clone_size: .
cdr3_aa: ASRIFSGTSNNSPLH

v_call: TRBV19
j_call: TRBJ2-1
clone_size: .
cdr3_aa: ASSIEGGAYNEQF

v_call: TRBV6-2/TRBV6-3
j_call: TRBJ2-1
clone_size: once
cdr3_aa: ASSYLSGSFALLREQF

v_call: TRBV27
j_call: TRBJ1-5
clone_size: .
cdr3_aa: ASSKTGGSQPQH

v_call: TRBV7-9
j_call: TRBJ1-4
clone_size: .
cdr3_aa: ASSLGNSLLKEKLF

v_call: TRBV12-3/TRBV12-4
j_call: TRBJ2-1
clone_size: .
cdr3_aa: ASSLAQFNEQF

v_call: TRBV27
j_call: TRBJ2-1
clone_size: .
cdr3_aa: ASSLGAAGREGSYNEQF

v_call: TRBV2
j_call: TRBJ1-5
clone_size: .
cdr3_aa: ASRGQANQPQH

v_call: TRBV6-1
j_call: TRBJ2-4
clone_size: .
cdr3_aa: ASSEGTRDRGPPIQY

v_call: TRBV9
j_call: TRBJ2-3
clone_size: .
cdr3_aa: ASSSRGTDTQY